The 15 T cell receptor beta chains given below trace back to one sample, sequenced in a study of cytomegalovirus exposure and HLA in healthy donors. The PCR had 60 Vbeta and 13 Jbeta primers. Clones were read by immunoSEQ multiplex PCR, and TCRdb kept only the in-frame ones, dropping some. This sample's table has some 75,000 clones. The sample taken for sequencing was PBMCs. These receptors were collected from a female donor in good health and CMV-seropositive.

The chain links TRBV5-1 to TRBJ1-5; 9 bases map to TRBD1. V was pared by 1 base and J by 4 bases, with 12 bases of the junction left unmatched. The CDR3 is 18 residues long. Germline assignment: CDR1 SGHRS and CDR2 YFSETQ. The CDR3, as DNA: TGCGCCAGCAGCTTGATTATTGAGGACAGGGGCGGGAATCAGCCCCAGCATTTT. Its protein is CASSLIIEDRGGNQPQHF.

The chain has TRBV29-1 and TRBJ2-1; maybe TRBD1 (5 bases). Germline V gives CDR1 SQVTM, CDR2 ANQGSEA. The CDR3 is 10 amino acids. Trimming stripped 7 bases from V and 10 bases from J, with 11 bases between. The CDR3 region has the DNA TGCAGCGGAGGTGACAGCGAGCAGTTCTTC. This gives the protein CSGGDSEQFF.

Details on this clone: The junction differs from germline at one of its ends, possibly a read error. This specimen includes other DNA sequences encoding the same CDR3. This chain joins TRBV5-1 and TRBJ1-4; D unclear. Germline-derived CDR1 and CDR2 are SGHRS and YFSETQ. This CDR3 is 15 amino acids long. The CDR3: CASSLVGRAGEKLFF. For the CDR3, the DNA is TGCGCCAGCAGCTTGGTGGGGAGGGCTGGGGAAAAACTGTTCTTT. Based on the CDR3 plus reference TRBV5-1 and TRBJ1-4, the full variable domain is KAGVTQTPRYLIKTRGQQVTLSCSPISGHRSVSWYQQTPGQGLQFLFEYFSETQRNKGNFPGRFSGRQFSNSRSEMNVSTLELGDSALYLCASSLVGRAGEKLFFGSGTQLSVL.

The chain employs TRBV6-1 and TRBJ2-3, with 7 bases lining up with TRBD2. J lost 6 bases, V lost 7 bases, and 13 bases had no gene match. The germline V gene has CDR1 MNHNS and CDR2 SASEGT. This CDR3 comprises 15 residues. CDR3 loop: CASMSRDYSTDTQYF. The CDR3 region has the DNA TGTGCCAGCATGAGCCGGGACTACTCGACGGATACGCAGTATTTT.

This sequence joins TRBV6-1 and TRBJ2-3; 7 nucleotides match TRBD2. CDR3 length equals 14 residues. Germline loops: CDR1 MNHNS, CDR2 SASEGT. Trimming removed 8 bases from V and 6 bases from J; junction bases left unmatched: 11. CDR3 region: CASGLGREFDTQYF. DNA of the CDR3: TGTGCCAGCGGGTTGGGGCGGGAGTTCGATACGCAGTATTTT.

This chain joins TRBV5-1 and TRBJ1-1; D is uncertain. Germline V gene lookup returns CDR1 SGHRS and CDR2 YFSETQ. This CDR3 is built from 15 residues. Deletions cut 0 bases from V and 0 bases from J, with 9 bases between. The CDR3 loop is CASSLDSSVNTEAFF. In nucleotides, the CDR3 is TGCGCCAGCAGCTTGGACAGTTCGGTGAACACTGAAGCTTTCTTT.

The chain has TRBV4-3 and TRBJ1-1; no definite D call. CDR3 length equals 15 residues. V shed 1 base and J shed 2 bases, with 11 bases lying between them. Germline V gene lookup returns CDR1 LGHNA and CDR2 YSLEER. The DNA of the CDR3 is TGCGCCAGCAGCCAAGTCCCCGGGTCTAACACTGAAGCTTTCTTT. Protein sequence: CASSQVPGSNTEAFF.

V and J are TRBV5-5 and TRBJ2-7; D not certain. Germline loops: CDR1 SGHKS, CDR2 YYEKEE (reference sequence). The CDR3 totals 16 residues. Trimming removed 0 bases at V and 0 bases at J, with 13 bases between. In nucleotides, the CDR3 is TGTGCCAGCAGCTTGGGCGGTGGCAGCGTCTCCTACGAGCAGTACTTC. Protein product: CASSLGGGSVSYEQYF.

This chain connects TRBV30 to TRBJ2-1; D perhaps matches TRBD1 (5 bases). The CDR3 has 17 amino acids. V shed 2 bases and J shed 8 bases, with 25 bases lying between them. Germline V gene sequence: CDR1 GTSNPN, CDR2 SVGIG (reference sequence). The CDR3 here is CAWSSGFKTITVHEQFF. CDR3 sequence (DNA): TGTGCCTGGAGTTCAGGGTTCAAAACAATAACGGTGCATGAGCAGTTCTTC.

V is TRBV9 and J is TRBJ2-3, with a weak D call TRBD2 (6 bases). The CDR3 covers 15 residues. The germline V and J ends were trimmed by 0 bases and 4 bases, with 12 bases remaining between them. Per germline, CDR1 SGDLS and CDR2 YYNGEE. The CDR3 region is CASSVGGANADTQYF. In DNA form, the CDR3 reads TGTGCCAGCAGCGTAGGCGGGGCCAATGCAGATACGCAGTATTTT. Combining the CDR3 with reference TRBV9 and TRBJ2-3 gives the whole variable domain DSGVTQTPKHLITATGQRVTLRCSPRSGDLSVYWYQQSLDQGLQFLIQYYNGEERAKGNILERFSAQQFPDLHSELNLSSLELGDSALYFCASSVGGANADTQYFGPGTRLTVL.

This sequence joins TRBV15 and TRBJ1-2; D gene ambiguous. In germline, CDR1 is LNHNV, CDR2 YYDKDF (reference sequence). This CDR3 is 12 amino acids long. V was pared by 2 bases and J by 4 bases, with 5 bases between. The CDR3 nucleotides are TGTGCCACCAGCAGATGGGCCTATGGCTACACCTTC. Translating gives CATSRWAYGYTF.

Concerning this clone: The sample carries other DNA sequences with the same CDR3. The chain links TRBV7-8 to TRBJ2-3; tentatively, D is TRBD1 (5 bases). CDR1 is SGHVS, CDR2 FQNEAQ, per germline. This CDR3 is built from 18 residues. DNA for the CDR3: TGTGACCCCAGCTTCAGCGAGACAGAGCCTGAGGACACAGATACGCAGTATTTT. This encodes CDPSFSETEPEDTDTQYF.

CDR3 residues: CASSHRGEYEQYF. DNA for the CDR3: TGCGCCAGCAGCCACAGGGGAGAGTACGAGCAGTACTTC. This chain links TRBV5-1 with TRBJ2-5; TRBD1 agrees at 7 bases. The DNA end favors TRBJ2-7, so the J call may be wrong. The CDR3 contains 13 residues. The germline V gene encodes CDR1 SGHRS and CDR2 YFSETQ.

This chain joins TRBV9 and TRBJ2-5; TRBD2 agrees at 8 bases. With V trimmed by 3 bases and J by 2 bases, 6 bases remained unmatched. The germline V gene encodes CDR1 SGDLS and CDR2 YYNGEE. CDR3 length: 15 amino acids. The DNA of the CDR3 is TGTGCCAGCAGCGATAGCGGGGAGTCACAAGAGACCCAGTACTTC. This translates into CASSDSGESQETQYF.

The chain couples TRBV10-1 to TRBJ1-5, with D hard to call. Trimming pared 1 base from V and 2 bases from J, leaving 15 bases between. This CDR3 is built from 17 residues. Germline V gene lookup returns CDR1 WNHNN and CDR2 SYGVQD (reference sequence). Here the CDR3 DNA reads TGCGCCAGCAGTGAGTGGCGCGGAGGGCTGCGCAATCAGCCCCAGCATTTT. As protein: CASSEWRGGLRNQPQHF.